Described below is a single T cell receptor (beta chain) sequence and its context. Its antigen is currently unknown. Distinct nucleotide sequences in the sample also encode this CDR3. The data originate from a study of OX40 agonist ivuxolimab in advanced cancers. General study results and limits: At 0.1-3.0 mg/kg, partial responders had clonal expansion among the lowest observed. More expanded clones were found, on average, in CD8+ than in CD4+ T cells. Normalized expansion of T-cell clones was also low for some nonresponders.

Germline CDR1 reads LNHDA; CDR2 reads SQIVND (reference sequence). Trimming left V 0 bases short and J 2 bases short, with 4 bases between. CDR3 length: 13 residues. TCRdb's copy holds only in-frame clones and misses some; the assay was immunoSEQ multiplex PCR. Altogether under 100,000 clones are present, roughly 92% being singletons, with the ten largest covering around 0.65%. This clonotype was sampled from an adult with an advanced solid tumor such as melanoma, head and neck, liver or kidney cancer. J is TRBJ1-2 and V is TRBV19; D remains ambiguous. Material: CD4+ or CD8+ T cells sorted from blood, obtained in a trial of the OX40 agonist ivuxolimab. The CDR3 DNA follows: TGTGCCAGTAGTATAGAAGGAAACTATGGCTACACCTTC. Translating gives CASSIEGNYGYTF.